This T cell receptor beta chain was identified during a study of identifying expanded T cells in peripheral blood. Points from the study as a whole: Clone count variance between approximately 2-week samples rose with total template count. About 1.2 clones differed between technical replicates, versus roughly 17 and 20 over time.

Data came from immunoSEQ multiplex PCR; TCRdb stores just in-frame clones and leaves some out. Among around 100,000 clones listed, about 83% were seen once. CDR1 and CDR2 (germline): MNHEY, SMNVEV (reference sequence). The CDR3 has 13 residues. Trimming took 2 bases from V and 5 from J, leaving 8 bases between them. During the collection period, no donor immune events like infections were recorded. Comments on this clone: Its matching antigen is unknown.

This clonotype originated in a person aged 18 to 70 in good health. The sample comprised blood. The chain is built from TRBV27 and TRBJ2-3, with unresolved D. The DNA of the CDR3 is TGTGCCAGCAGTTTACGGGCCAGAGATACGCAGTATTTT. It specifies CASSLRARDTQYF.